These 22 T cell receptor beta chains share one sample of origin, sequenced in a study of technical replicates of blood from several donors. Repertoires were generated with immunoSEQ multiplex PCR, while TCRdb's copy carries only in-frame clones and drops some. This table has about 79,000 clones, roughly 94% appearing once. Sequencing used T cells isolated from PBMCs. All receptors come from a human donor in good health.

V gene TRBV7-8 combines with J gene TRBJ2-2; TRBD1 is a possible D gene (6 bases). The ends were cut back, 1 base at V and 1 base at J, with 10 bases in the middle. Per the germline V gene, CDR1 is SGHVS and CDR2 is FQNEAQ. This CDR3 has 16 amino acids. The CDR3 DNA sequence: TGTGCCAGCAGCTTAGTGGTAGGGGGGAACACCGGGGAGCTGTTTTTT. Translating it yields CASSLVVGGNTGELFF. The complete variable domain, with remaining parts taken from reference TRBV7-8 and TRBJ2-2, reads GAGVSQSPRYKVAKRGQDVALRCDPISGHVSLFWYQQALGQGPEFLTYFQNEAQLDKSGLPSDRFFAERPEGSVSTLKIQRTQQEDSAVYLCASSLVVGGNTGELFFGEGSRLTVL.

The rearrangement uses TRBV11-3 and TRBJ2-3, with D unclear. The germline gives CDR1 SGHNT, CDR2 YENEEA. Between the trimmed V and J ends, which lost 6 bases and 10 bases, there was a span of 11 bases. The CDR3 sequence is 11 residues long. CDR3 amino acids: CASRLTRAQYF. The CDR3 DNA follows: TGTGCCAGCAGACTGACAAGAGCGCAGTATTTT.

The chain carries TRBV25-1 and TRBJ2-3; 10 nucleotides agree with TRBD2. Germline loops: CDR1 MGHDK, CDR2 SYGVNS. The CDR3 runs to 16 residues. Trimming cost V 5 bases and J 4 bases; bases outside gene matches: 9. The chain's CDR3 is CASSRWASGGPDTQYF. CDR3 sequence (DNA): TGTGCCAGCAGTCGATGGGCTAGCGGGGGTCCAGATACGCAGTATTTT.

V is TRBV5-1 and J is TRBJ2-7; 9 nucleotides align to TRBD1. Germline V CDR1 and CDR2: SGHRS, YFSETQ. V shed 2 bases and J 5 bases; nucleotides not matched to a gene: 5. The CDR3 length is 14 residues. CDR3 nucleotides: TGCGCCAGCAGCTTACGACAGGGGGTGGACGAGCAGTACTTC. Its protein is CASSLRQGVDEQYF. Full variable domain (missing parts from reference TRBV5-1 and TRBJ2-7): KAGVTQTPRYLIKTRGQQVTLSCSPISGHRSVSWYQQTPGQGLQFLFEYFSETQRNKGNFPGRFSGRQFSNSRSEMNVSTLELGDSALYLCASSLRQGVDEQYFGPGTRLTVT.

This clone occurred once. The chain links TRBV5-4 to TRBJ1-1; 8 bases agree with TRBD1. CDR1 and CDR2 (germline): SGHNT, YYREEE (reference sequence). The CDR3 has 14 amino acids. J lost 3 bases, V lost 2 bases, and 3 bases had no gene match. The CDR3 protein is CASSFWTGHTEAFF. CDR3 nucleotide sequence: TGTGCCAGCAGCTTCTGGACAGGGCACACTGAAGCTTTCTTT.

The rearrangement joins TRBV27 to TRBJ1-2; TRBD1 aligns across 7 bases. This CDR3 is built from 12 residues. CDR1 MNHEY and CDR2 SMNVEV come from the germline V gene (reference sequence). Trimming took 8 bases from V and 6 from J; bases not matched to a gene: 6. In nucleotides, the CDR3 is TGTGCCAGCCGACAGGGAACAAATGGCTACACCTTC. Translation gives CASRQGTNGYTF.

The rearrangement uses TRBV19 and TRBJ1-4, with TRBD1 as a possible D gene (6 bases). This CDR3 contains 16 residues. V lost 7 bases, J lost 0 bases, and 15 bases lay in between. Germline V gives CDR1 LNHDA, CDR2 SQIVND (reference sequence). CDR3 in DNA: TGTGCCAGTACTTTGAGAGGGGGGGCAACTAATGAAAAACTGTTTTTT. This encodes CASTLRGGATNEKLFF.

At least ten counts were recorded for this clone. Other DNA sequences in this sample translate to the same CDR3. The chain recombines TRBV19 with TRBJ2-5; no clear D. The CDR3 has 13 residues. V gave up 3 bases and J gave up 2 bases, with 7 bases separating them. Per germline, CDR1 LNHDA and CDR2 SQIVND (reference sequence). CDR3 amino acids: CASSIHSQETQYF. The DNA of the CDR3 is TGTGCCAGTAGTATCCACTCTCAAGAGACCCAGTACTTC.

The V and J genes are TRBV2 and TRBJ1-6; perhaps TRBD1 as D (5 bases). Germline V gives CDR1 SNHLY, CDR2 FYNNEI. The CDR3 spans 13 residues. Trimming pared 7 bases from V and 6 bases from J, leaving 10 bases between. The CDR3 region is CASKRGGNSPLHF. In DNA form, the CDR3 reads TGTGCCAGCAAACGCGGGGGTAATTCACCCCTCCACTTT.

V and J are TRBV27 and TRBJ1-1; TRBD1 is a possible D gene (6 bases). V gave up 5 bases and J gave up 2 bases, with 12 bases separating them. The CDR3 sequence is 14 residues long. CDR1 is MNHEY, CDR2 SMNVEV, per germline (reference sequence). This chain's CDR3 is CASSPGTLNTEAFF. CDR3 DNA sequence: TGTGCCAGCAGTCCAGGGACACTTAACACTGAAGCTTTCTTT.

The V gene is TRBV5-8, the J gene TRBJ1-4; 7 positions agree with TRBD1. The CDR3 loop spans 14 amino acids. In germline, CDR1 is SGHTS, CDR2 YDEGEE. Losses at the gene ends were 4 bases for V and 4 bases for J; bases not matched to a gene: 4. CDR3 nucleotide sequence: TGTGCCAGCAGCCTTCGACAGGGTAATGAAAAACTGTTTTTT. This codes for CASSLRQGNEKLFF.

The V and J genes are TRBV25-1 and TRBJ2-1; the D gene is possibly TRBD2 (7 bases). The CDR3 is 15 residues long. The germline V gene has CDR1 MGHDK and CDR2 SYGVNS. The V end lost 4 bases, the J end lost 4 bases, and 14 bases lay between the germline ends. CDR3 loop: CASSARGAGYNEQFF. The CDR3 bases are TGTGCCAGCAGTGCCCGGGGGGCGGGTTACAATGAGCAGTTCTTC.

V is TRBV6-1 and J is TRBJ2-7, with TRBD1 matching 8 bases. V gave up 2 bases and J gave up 3 bases; unmatched junction bases: 6. Per germline, CDR1 MNHNS and CDR2 SASEGT. The CDR3 is 15 amino acids. This chain's CDR3 is CASSESGQVHYEQYF. CDR3 sequence (DNA): TGTGCCAGCAGTGAATCGGGACAGGTTCACTACGAGCAGTACTTC.

The chain combines TRBV6-5 with TRBJ2-5, with 8 positions matching TRBD2. This CDR3 spans 15 amino acids. CDR1 is MNHEY, CDR2 SVGAGI, per germline. V was clipped by 2 bases and J by 1 base; unmatched bases: 3. CDR3: CASSYAGGFQETQYF. The CDR3 coding sequence is TGTGCCAGCAGTTACGCGGGGGGCTTCCAAGAGACCCAGTACTTC.

V is TRBV19 and J is TRBJ2-7; 8 positions match TRBD2. This CDR3 has 18 amino acids. Germline-derived CDR1 and CDR2 are LNHDA and SQIVND (reference sequence). Trimming took 3 bases from V and 2 from J; bases not matched to a gene: 15. This chain's CDR3 is CASSIKVGHAGGPYEQYF. CDR3 sequence (DNA): TGTGCCAGTAGTATTAAGGTGGGGCATGCGGGAGGACCCTACGAGCAGTACTTC.

This chain links TRBV7-9 with TRBJ2-1, with 11 positions matching TRBD1. CDR3 length equals 15 residues. The V segment lost 10 bases and the J segment 6 bases; nucleotides outside the gene matches: 11. The germline V gene has CDR1 SEHNR and CDR2 FQNEAQ (reference sequence). The CDR3 here is CATDGTGGPPNEQFF. The CDR3 DNA reads TGTGCCACCGATGGGACAGGGGGTCCTCCCAATGAGCAGTTCTTC.

The chain joins TRBV18 to TRBJ2-5; D may be TRBD2 (6 bases). CDR1 and CDR2 from the germline V gene are KGHSH and LQKENI. V was clipped by 0 bases and J by 5 bases, with 16 bases between them. CDR3 length: 16 amino acids. The CDR3 coding sequence is TGTGCCAGCTCACCACCGAGGGACTCCGATCAGGAGACCCAGTACTTC. Translating it yields CASSPPRDSDQETQYF.

The rearrangement joins TRBV6-5 to TRBJ2-3; D may be TRBD2 (6 bases). Germline CDR1 reads MNHEY; CDR2 reads SVGAGI. The CDR3 is made up of 15 amino acids. V gave up 2 bases and J gave up 1 base, with 10 bases separating them. The CDR3, as DNA: TGTGCCAGCAGTTACGGAGCGGGTGGCACAGATACGCAGTATTTT. Its translation is CASSYGAGGTDTQYF.

V usage is TRBV2 and J usage is TRBJ1-5, with D unclear. CDR1 and CDR2 (germline): SNHLY, FYNNEI. The CDR3 has 15 residues. V gave up 4 bases and J gave up 0 bases, with 10 bases separating them. CDR3 region: CASSGPGYSNQPQHF. CDR3 DNA: TGTGCCAGCAGTGGGCCAGGCTATAGCAATCAGCCCCAGCATTTT.

In the case of this clone: Other DNA sequences in the sample encode the same CDR3. The genes are TRBV7-9 and TRBJ2-4; maybe TRBD2 (6 bases). V lost 4 bases, J lost 0 bases, and 10 bases lay in between. The CDR3 covers 15 residues. CDR1 and CDR2 (germline): SEHNR, FQNEAQ (reference sequence). CDR3 coding DNA: TGTGCCAGCAGCTCAGTGGGACTAGCCAAAAACATTCAGTACTTC. Its translation: CASSSVGLAKNIQYF.

The V gene is TRBV5-1, the J gene TRBJ2-7; a possible D gene is TRBD1 (6 bases). Germline-derived CDR1 and CDR2 are SGHRS and YFSETQ. The V end was cut by 0 bases, the J end by 5 bases, with 15 bases between. The CDR3 length is 15 residues. The CDR3 DNA is TGCGCCAGCAGCTTGGCGTATACAGGGATCCACGAGCAGTACTTC. Protein sequence: CASSLAYTGIHEQYF.

On this clone itself: Other DNA sequences in this sample translate to the same CDR3. The chain recombines TRBV5-4 with TRBJ2-3; D gene unclear. V was clipped by 4 bases and J by 1 base, with 10 bases between them. The CDR3 length is 14 residues. In germline, CDR1 is SGHNT, CDR2 YYREEE (reference sequence). CDR3 bases: TGTGCCAGCAGCCTAGGAGTAGGCACAGATACGCAGTATTTT. Translation: CASSLGVGTDTQYF. Full variable domain (outside the CDR3, taken from reference TRBV5-4 and TRBJ2-3): ETGVTQSPTHLIKTRGQQVTLRCSSQSGHNTVSWYQQALGQGPQFIFQYYREEENGRGNFPPRFSGLQFPNYSSELNVNALELDDSALYLCASSLGVGTDTQYFGPGTRLTVL.